This entry lists 23 T cell receptor beta chains sequenced from one sample in a study of blood T cell repertoires in COVID-19. Libraries were prepared by immunoSEQ multiplex PCR; TCRdb keeps only in-frame clonotypes and omits some of them. The sample yields approximately 250,000 clones, roughly 90% seen once. Sequenced: PBMCs or T cells enriched from blood (not recorded which). The receptors were gathered from a man aged 40-55 years who had been exposed to COVID-19.

In its sample, this clone was seen once. J is TRBJ2-2 and V is TRBV18; D uncertain. Trimming took 1 base from V and 6 from J, leaving 6 bases between them. CDR1 is KGHSH and CDR2 is LQKENI in the germline V gene. This CDR3 comprises 13 residues. DNA for the CDR3: TGTGCCAGCTCACCACTAGCATCCGGGGAGCTGTTTTTT. It specifies CASSPLASGELFF.

The V call is TRBV7-9, the J call TRBJ2-2; possible D gene TRBD2, 6 bases. There are 18 residues in the CDR3. From germline, CDR1 is SEHNR and CDR2 FQNEAQ (reference sequence). The V end was cut by 5 bases, the J end by 5 bases, with 24 bases between. CDR3 in amino acids: CASSPPAYVGGGTGELFF. CDR3 nucleotides: TGTGCCAGCAGCCCCCCGGCGTATGTGGGAGGAGGAACCGGGGAGCTGTTTTTT.

Only one count was recorded for this clone. The chain links TRBV6-5 to TRBJ1-5; TRBD1 is a possible D gene (6 bases). This CDR3 is 14 amino acids long. Germline CDR1 reads MNHEY; CDR2 reads SVGAGI. V shed 8 bases and J shed 4 bases, with 15 bases lying between them. The CDR3 DNA sequence: TGTGCCAGCTCGAACAGGGACGGGAATCAGCCCCAGCATTTT. Its translation is CASSNRDGNQPQHF.

V gene TRBV18 combines with J gene TRBJ1-4, with 9 bases lining up with TRBD1. Losses at the gene ends were 2 bases for V and 7 bases for J; bases not matched to a gene: 8. Germline V gene lookup returns CDR1 KGHSH and CDR2 LQKENI. The CDR3 has 16 amino acids. The CDR3 DNA sequence: TGTGCCAGCTCACCAATTATGCGACAGGGGGGTGAAAAACTGTTTTTT. Protein sequence: CASSPIMRQGGEKLFF.

This sequence joins TRBV2 and TRBJ2-5, with D maybe TRBD1 (6 bases). This CDR3 has 14 amino acids. The V end lost 5 bases, the J end lost 7 bases, and 17 bases lay between the germline ends. Germline CDR1 and CDR2: SNHLY and FYNNEI. The CDR3 region is CASSTIRTVGTQYF. CDR3 nucleotides: TGTGCCAGCAGTACCATTAGGACAGTGGGGACCCAGTACTTC.

The V gene is TRBV7-9, the J gene TRBJ2-3; TRBD2 is a possible D gene (5 bases). The CDR3 has 15 residues. The V gene lost 1 base and the J gene lost 2 bases, with 10 bases spanning the gap. Germline V gives CDR1 SEHNR, CDR2 FQNEAQ (reference sequence). CDR3 DNA: TGTGCCAGCAGCTTAGTGGGAGTCAACACAGATACGCAGTATTTT. Protein: CASSLVGVNTDTQYF.

The genes are TRBV5-4 and TRBJ2-3; the match to TRBD2 covers 9 bases. This CDR3 is 16 amino acids long. V lost 2 bases and J lost 2; bases outside the gene matches: 6. Germline loops: CDR1 SGHNT, CDR2 YYREEE (reference sequence). Here the CDR3 reads CASSLKTSGPTDTQYF. The CDR3 DNA follows: TGTGCCAGCAGCTTAAAGACTAGCGGCCCCACAGATACGCAGTATTTT.

The chain uses TRBV3-1 (or the pseudogene TRBV3-2) and TRBJ2-2; 9 nucleotides agree with TRBD2. CDR1 and CDR2 (germline): LGHDT, YNNKEL (reference sequence). The CDR3 has 18 residues. The ends lost 4 bases at V and 0 bases at J; junction bases unmatched: 9. The CDR3 nucleotides read TGTGCCAGCAGCCCAGAGACCGCGGGAGGGCCGAACACCGGGGAGCTGTTTTTT. Translation: CASSPETAGGPNTGELFF.

J is TRBJ2-7 and V is TRBV19; weak D call: TRBD2 (5 bases). The V and J ends lost 3 bases and 3 bases respectively, with 6 bases between them. The CDR3 contains 12 residues. Germline loops: CDR1 LNHDA, CDR2 SQIVND (reference sequence). The CDR3 coding sequence is TGTGCCAGTAGTATTGAGGGCTACGAGCAGTACTTC. Protein: CASSIEGYEQYF.

This clone has only one observation. CDR3 amino acids: CATSDYHRSYGYTF. The CDR3, as DNA: TGTGCCACCAGTGATTACCACAGGTCCTATGGCTACACCTTC. The chain uses TRBV24-1 and TRBJ1-2, with D perhaps matching TRBD1 (5 bases). The ends were cut back, 2 bases at V and 4 bases at J, with 10 bases in the middle. The germline gives CDR1 KGHDR, CDR2 SFDVKD. CDR3 length: 14 residues.

The chain links TRBV19 to TRBJ1-5; D ambiguous. The CDR3 runs to 16 residues. V was clipped by 0 bases and J by 3 bases, with 12 bases between them. Looked up from germline, CDR1 is LNHDA and CDR2 is SQIVND (reference sequence). DNA of the CDR3: TGTGCCAGTAGTATAGACGGCGGAGGGATCAATCAGCCCCAGCATTTT. Translating it yields CASSIDGGGINQPQHF.

V usage is TRBV7-9 and J usage is TRBJ1-1; TRBD1 matches 8 bases. J gave up 4 bases and V 4 bases, and 8 bases lay outside the gene matches. The CDR3 loop spans 15 amino acids. The germline CDR1 and CDR2 sequences are SEHNR and FQNEAQ (reference sequence). The CDR3 DNA follows: TGTGCCAGCAGCTCGAAGACAGGGGCTTTCACTGAAGCTTTCTTT. This translates into CASSSKTGAFTEAFF.

J is TRBJ2-1 and V is TRBV7-9; TRBD2 matches at 9 bases. The germline gives CDR1 SEHNR, CDR2 FQNEAQ (reference sequence). This CDR3 region has 16 residues. Trimming at V came to 5 bases and at J to 8 bases, leaving 13 bases not matched to a gene. In nucleotides, the CDR3 is TGTGCCAGCAGCGGCAGTTTGGAGCGGGAGGCCTATGAGCAGTTCTTC. Its protein is CASSGSLEREAYEQFF.

The chain carries TRBV6-4 and TRBJ2-3, with D perhaps matching TRBD1 (6 bases). V lost 6 bases, J lost 2 bases, and 12 bases lay in between. In germline, CDR1 is MRHNA, CDR2 SNTAGT. The CDR3 is 14 amino acids. CDR3 amino acids: CASRSDSSTDTQYF. The DNA of the CDR3 is TGTGCCAGCAGATCGGACAGCTCCACAGATACGCAGTATTTT.

This clone was picked up one time. The rearrangement uses TRBV28 and TRBJ1-5; possibly TRBD1 for D (6 bases). Per germline, CDR1 MDHEN and CDR2 SYDVKM. The CDR3 runs 17 residues. V lost 5 bases and J lost 8, with 25 bases in between. CDR3 loop: CASSLYLKTGLNKPQHF. As DNA, the CDR3 is TGTGCCAGCAGTCTCTACTTAAAGACAGGCCTAAATAAGCCCCAGCATTTT.

The chain has TRBV9 and TRBJ2-1; D possibly corresponds to TRBD2 (6 bases). CDR1 is SGDLS, CDR2 YYNGEE, per germline. Trimming cost V 2 bases and J 7 bases, with 19 bases left between them. The CDR3 is 16 residues long. CDR3 in DNA: TGTGCCAGCAGCGTTGGGCTGGGCGGGATTCTTAATGAGCAGTTCTTC. It encodes CASSVGLGGILNEQFF.

The chain uses TRBV5-5 and TRBJ2-7; 7 bases map to TRBD1. The J segment lost 6 bases and the V segment lost 4 bases, leaving 13 bases of the junction unmatched. Germline V gene sequence: CDR1 SGHKS, CDR2 YYEKEE (reference sequence). The CDR3 loop spans 15 amino acids. This chain's CDR3 is CASSVSGTALIEQYF. CDR3 sequence (DNA): TGTGCCAGCAGCGTATCCGGGACAGCCCTCATCGAGCAGTACTTC.

V gene TRBV25-1 combines with J gene TRBJ2-7, with TRBD1 identical over 12 bases. The CDR3 length is 16 residues. Trimming cost V 4 bases and J 5 bases; bases outside gene matches: 9. Per germline, CDR1 MGHDK and CDR2 SYGVNS. The CDR3 sequence is CASSGLTGTGGNEQYF. CDR3 sequence (DNA): TGTGCCAGCAGTGGCCTAACCGGGACAGGGGGCAACGAGCAGTACTTC.

The genes are TRBV12-3 or TRBV12-4 and TRBJ1-1; D is possibly TRBD1 (6 bases). The CDR3 has 13 amino acids. Trimming took 5 bases from V and 3 from J, leaving 10 bases between them. In DNA form, the CDR3 reads TGTGCCAGCAGTCCACGACAGGACACTGAAGCTTTCTTT. Amino acids: CASSPRQDTEAFF.

V gene TRBV30 combines with J gene TRBJ2-7; possibly TRBD2 for D (5 bases). Germline CDR1 GTSNPN, CDR2 SVGIG (reference sequence). Between the trimmed V and J ends, which lost 1 base and 0 bases, there was a span of 16 bases. There are 16 residues in the CDR3. In nucleotides, the CDR3 is TGTGCCTGGAGTGGCGCCGGGAAAGCCTACTCCTACGAGCAGTACTTC. It is translated as CAWSGAGKAYSYEQYF. The full variable domain, in which reference TRBV30 and TRBJ2-7 provide the parts outside the CDR3, is SQTIHQWPATLVQPVGSPLSLECTVEGTSNPNLYWYRQAAGRGLQLLFYSVGIGQISSEVPQNLSASRPQDRQFILSSKKLLLSDSGFYLCAWSGAGKAYSYEQYFGPGTRLTVT.

V and J are TRBV11-2 and TRBJ1-1; D ambiguous. Germline V gene data show CDR1 as SGHAT and CDR2 as FQNNGV. Trimming removed 5 bases at V and 8 bases at J, with 9 bases between. This CDR3 region has 11 residues. The CDR3 loop is CASSHENEAFF. The CDR3 DNA sequence: TGTGCCAGCAGCCACGAGAACGAAGCTTTCTTT.

The chain employs TRBV11-2 and TRBJ1-6; D gene uncertain. The CDR3 consists of 16 residues. Germline CDR1 SGHAT, CDR2 FQNNGV. V was trimmed by 5 bases and J by 7 bases, leaving 18 bases between them. The CDR3, as DNA: TGTGCCAGCAGCCCGCTTAACATGGAGCTGAATTCACCCCTCCACTTT. Protein product: CASSPLNMELNSPLHF.

The genes are TRBV28 and TRBJ2-3; 10 bases line up with TRBD2. V dropped 3 bases and J dropped 5; count of bases not matched to a gene: 11. Germline values: CDR1 MDHEN, CDR2 SYDVKM. CDR3 length: 17 residues. The CDR3 is CASSFLSGAGGRDTQYF. The CDR3 coding sequence is TGTGCCAGCAGTTTTCTTTCGGGAGCGGGAGGGAGAGATACGCAGTATTTT.